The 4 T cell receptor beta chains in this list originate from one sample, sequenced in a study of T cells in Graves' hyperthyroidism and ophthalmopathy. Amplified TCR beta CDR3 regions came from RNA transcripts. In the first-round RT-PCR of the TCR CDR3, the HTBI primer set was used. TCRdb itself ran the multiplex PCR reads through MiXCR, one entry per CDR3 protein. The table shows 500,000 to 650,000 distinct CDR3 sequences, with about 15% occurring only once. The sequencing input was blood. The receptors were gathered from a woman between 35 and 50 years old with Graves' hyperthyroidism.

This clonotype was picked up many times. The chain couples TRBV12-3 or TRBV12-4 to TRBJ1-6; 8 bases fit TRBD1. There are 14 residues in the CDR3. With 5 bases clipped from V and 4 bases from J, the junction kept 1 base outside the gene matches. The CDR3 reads CASSRTGYNSPLHF. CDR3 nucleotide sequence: TGTGCCAGCAGTCGGACAGGGTATAATTCACCCCTCCACTTT.

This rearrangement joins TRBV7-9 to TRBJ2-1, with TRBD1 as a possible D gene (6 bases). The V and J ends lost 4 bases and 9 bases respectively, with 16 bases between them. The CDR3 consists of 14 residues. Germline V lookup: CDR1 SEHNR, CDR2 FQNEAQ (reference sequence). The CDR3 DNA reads TGTGCCAGCAGCTCATTACGGGAAGGGGGTGAGCAGTTCTTC. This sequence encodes CASSSLREGGEQFF.

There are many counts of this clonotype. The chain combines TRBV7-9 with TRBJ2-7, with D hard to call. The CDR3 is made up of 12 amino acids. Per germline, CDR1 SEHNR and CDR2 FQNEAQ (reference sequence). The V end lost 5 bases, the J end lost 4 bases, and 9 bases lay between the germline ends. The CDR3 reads CASSATGYEQYF. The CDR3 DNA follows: TGTGCCAGCAGCGCTACTGGTTACGAGCAGTACTTC.

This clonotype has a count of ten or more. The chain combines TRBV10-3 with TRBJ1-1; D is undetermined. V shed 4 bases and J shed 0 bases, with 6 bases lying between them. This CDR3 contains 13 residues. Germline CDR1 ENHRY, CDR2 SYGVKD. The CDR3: CAISGTVNTEAFF. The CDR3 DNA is TGTGCCATCAGTGGGACCGTGAACACTGAAGCTTTCTTT.